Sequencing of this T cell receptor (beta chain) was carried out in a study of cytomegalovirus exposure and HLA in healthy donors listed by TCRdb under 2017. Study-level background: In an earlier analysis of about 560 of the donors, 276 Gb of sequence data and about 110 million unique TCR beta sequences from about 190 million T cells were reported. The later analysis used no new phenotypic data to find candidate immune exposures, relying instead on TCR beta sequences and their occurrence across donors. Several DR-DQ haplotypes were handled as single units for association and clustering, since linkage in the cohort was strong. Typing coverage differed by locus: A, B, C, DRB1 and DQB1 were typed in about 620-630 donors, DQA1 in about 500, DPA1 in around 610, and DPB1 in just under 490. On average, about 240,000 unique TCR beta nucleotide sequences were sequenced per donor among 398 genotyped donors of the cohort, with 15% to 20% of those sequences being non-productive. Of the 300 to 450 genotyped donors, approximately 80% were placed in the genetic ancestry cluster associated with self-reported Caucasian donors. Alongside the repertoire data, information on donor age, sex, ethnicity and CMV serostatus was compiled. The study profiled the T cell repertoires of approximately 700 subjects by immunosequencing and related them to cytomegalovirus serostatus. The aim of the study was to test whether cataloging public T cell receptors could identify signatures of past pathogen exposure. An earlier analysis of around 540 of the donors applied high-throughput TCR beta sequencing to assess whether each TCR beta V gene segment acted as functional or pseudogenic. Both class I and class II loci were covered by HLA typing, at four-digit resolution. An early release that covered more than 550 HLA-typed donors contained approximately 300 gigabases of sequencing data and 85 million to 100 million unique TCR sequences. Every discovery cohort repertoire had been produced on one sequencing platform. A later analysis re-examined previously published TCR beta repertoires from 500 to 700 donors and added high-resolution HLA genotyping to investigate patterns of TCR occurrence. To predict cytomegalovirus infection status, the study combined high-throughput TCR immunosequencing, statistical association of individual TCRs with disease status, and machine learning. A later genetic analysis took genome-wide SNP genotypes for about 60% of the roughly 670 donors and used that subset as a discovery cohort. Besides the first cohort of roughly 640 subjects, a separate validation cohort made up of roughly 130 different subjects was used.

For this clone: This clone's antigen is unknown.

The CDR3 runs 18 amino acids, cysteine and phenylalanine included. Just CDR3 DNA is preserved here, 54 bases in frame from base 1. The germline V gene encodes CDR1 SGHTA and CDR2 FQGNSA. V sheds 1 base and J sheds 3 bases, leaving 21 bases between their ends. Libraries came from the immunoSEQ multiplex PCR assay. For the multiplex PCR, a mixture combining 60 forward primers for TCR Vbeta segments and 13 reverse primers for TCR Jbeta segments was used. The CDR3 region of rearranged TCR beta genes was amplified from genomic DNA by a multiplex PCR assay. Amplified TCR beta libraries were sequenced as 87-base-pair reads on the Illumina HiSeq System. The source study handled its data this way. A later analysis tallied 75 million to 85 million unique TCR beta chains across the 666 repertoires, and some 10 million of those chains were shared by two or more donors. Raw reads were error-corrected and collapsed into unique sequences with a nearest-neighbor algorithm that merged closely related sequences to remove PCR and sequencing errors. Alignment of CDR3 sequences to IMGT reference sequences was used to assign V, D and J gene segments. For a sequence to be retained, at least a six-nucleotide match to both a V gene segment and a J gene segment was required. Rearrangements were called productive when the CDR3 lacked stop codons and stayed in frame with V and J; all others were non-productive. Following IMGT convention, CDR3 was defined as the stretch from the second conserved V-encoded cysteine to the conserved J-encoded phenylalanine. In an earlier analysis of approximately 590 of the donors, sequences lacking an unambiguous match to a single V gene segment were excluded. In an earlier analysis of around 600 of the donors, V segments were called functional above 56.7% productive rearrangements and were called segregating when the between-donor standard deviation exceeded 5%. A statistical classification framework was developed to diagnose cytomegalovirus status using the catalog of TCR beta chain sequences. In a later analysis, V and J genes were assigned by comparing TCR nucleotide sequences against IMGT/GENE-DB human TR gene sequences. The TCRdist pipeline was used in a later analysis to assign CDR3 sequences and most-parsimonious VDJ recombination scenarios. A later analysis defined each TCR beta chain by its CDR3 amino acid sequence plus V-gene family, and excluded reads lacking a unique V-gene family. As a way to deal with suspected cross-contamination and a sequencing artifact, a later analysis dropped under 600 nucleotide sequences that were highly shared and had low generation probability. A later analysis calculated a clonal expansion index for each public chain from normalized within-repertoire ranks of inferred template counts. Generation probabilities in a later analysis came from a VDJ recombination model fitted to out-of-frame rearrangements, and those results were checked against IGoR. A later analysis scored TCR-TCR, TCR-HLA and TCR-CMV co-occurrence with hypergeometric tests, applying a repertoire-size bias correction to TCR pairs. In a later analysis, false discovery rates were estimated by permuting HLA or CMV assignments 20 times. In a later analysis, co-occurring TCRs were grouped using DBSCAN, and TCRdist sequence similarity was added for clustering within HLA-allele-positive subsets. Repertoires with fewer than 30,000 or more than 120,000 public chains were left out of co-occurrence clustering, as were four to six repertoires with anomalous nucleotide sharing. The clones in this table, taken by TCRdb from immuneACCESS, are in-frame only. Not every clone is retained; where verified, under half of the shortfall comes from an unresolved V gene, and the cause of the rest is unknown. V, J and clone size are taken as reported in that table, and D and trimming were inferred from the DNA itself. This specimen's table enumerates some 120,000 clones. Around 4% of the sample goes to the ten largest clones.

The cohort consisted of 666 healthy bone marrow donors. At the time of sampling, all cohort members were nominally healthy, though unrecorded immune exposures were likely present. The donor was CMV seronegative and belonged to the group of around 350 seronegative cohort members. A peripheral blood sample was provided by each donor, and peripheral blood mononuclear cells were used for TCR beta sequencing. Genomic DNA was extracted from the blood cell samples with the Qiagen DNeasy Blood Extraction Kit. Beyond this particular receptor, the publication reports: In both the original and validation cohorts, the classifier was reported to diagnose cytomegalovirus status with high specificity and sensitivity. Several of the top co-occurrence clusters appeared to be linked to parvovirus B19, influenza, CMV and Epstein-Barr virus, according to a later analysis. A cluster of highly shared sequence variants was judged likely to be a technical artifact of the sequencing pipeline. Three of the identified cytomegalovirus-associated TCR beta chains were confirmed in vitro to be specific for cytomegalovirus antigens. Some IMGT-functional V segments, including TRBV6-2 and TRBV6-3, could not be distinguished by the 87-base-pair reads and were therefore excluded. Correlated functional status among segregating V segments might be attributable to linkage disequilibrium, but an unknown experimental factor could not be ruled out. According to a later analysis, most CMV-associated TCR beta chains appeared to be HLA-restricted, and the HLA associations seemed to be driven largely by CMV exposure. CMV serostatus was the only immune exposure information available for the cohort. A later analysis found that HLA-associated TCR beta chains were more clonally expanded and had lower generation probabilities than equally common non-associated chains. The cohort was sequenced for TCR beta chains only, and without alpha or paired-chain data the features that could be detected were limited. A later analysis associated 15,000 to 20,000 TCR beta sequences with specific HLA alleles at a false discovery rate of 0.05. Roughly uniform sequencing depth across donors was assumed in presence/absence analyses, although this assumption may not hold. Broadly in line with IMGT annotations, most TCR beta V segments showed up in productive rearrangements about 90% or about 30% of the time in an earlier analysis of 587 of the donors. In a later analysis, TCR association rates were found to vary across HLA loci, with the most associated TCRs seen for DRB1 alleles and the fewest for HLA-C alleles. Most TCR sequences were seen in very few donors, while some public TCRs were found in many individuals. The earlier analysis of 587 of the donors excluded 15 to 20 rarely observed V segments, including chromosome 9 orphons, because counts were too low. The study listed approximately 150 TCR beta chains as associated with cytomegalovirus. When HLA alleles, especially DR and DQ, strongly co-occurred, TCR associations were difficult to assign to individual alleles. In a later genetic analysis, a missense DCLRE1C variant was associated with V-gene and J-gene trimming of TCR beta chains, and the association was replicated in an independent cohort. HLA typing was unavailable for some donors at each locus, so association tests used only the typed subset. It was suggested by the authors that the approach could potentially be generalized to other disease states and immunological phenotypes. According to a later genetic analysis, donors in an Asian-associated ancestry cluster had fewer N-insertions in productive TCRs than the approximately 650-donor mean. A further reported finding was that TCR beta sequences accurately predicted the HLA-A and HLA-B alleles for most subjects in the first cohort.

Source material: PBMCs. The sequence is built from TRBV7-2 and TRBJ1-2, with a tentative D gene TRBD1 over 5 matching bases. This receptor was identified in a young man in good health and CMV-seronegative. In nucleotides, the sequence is TGTGCCAGCAGCTTAGGGGGGGGATACCCCACTTATCACTATGGCTACACCTTC. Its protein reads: CASSLGGGYPTYHYGYTF.